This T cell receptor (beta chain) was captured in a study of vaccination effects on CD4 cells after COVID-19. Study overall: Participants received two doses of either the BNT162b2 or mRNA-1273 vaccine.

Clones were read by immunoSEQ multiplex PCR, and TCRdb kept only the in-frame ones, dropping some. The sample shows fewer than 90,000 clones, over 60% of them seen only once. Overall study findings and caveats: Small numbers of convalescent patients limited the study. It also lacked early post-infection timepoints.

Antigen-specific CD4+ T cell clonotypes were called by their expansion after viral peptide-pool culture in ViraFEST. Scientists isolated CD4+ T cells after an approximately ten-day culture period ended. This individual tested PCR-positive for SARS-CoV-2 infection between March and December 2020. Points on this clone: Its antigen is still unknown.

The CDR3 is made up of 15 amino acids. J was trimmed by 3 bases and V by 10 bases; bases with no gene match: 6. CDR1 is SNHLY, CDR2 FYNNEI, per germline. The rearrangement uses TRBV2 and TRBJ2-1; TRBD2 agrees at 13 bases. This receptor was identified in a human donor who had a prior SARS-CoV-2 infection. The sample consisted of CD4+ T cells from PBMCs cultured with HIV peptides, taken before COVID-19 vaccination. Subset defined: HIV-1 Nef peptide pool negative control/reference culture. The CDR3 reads CATRTSGRIYNEQFF. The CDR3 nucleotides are TGTGCCACCAGGACTAGCGGGAGAATCTACAATGAGCAGTTCTTC.